The rows below give T cell receptor beta chains drawn from one sample of a study of shared clonotypes between healthy human individuals. The assay was immunoSEQ multiplex PCR, and TCRdb's table has in-frame clones only and misses some. The table includes about 990,000 clones, around 78% detected once. The sample consisted of memory CD4+ T cells from PBMCs. The receptors stem from a man between 18 and 29 years old in good health. Some clones in this sample may be carry-over from other donors' samples. CDR3s include the opening cysteine and the closing phenylalanine or tryptophan. The D gene is left open where the match is weak. Some rows mark clone size as missing; the rest say once, few, many or name a class of expanded clone.

clone size: -; D gene: -; J gene: TRBJ1-1; V gene: TRBV7-9; CDR3 protein: CASSLDSYAEAFF; CDR3 DNA: TGTGCCAGCAGCCTGGACAGTTACGCTGAAGCTTTCTTT
clone size: -; D gene: -; J gene: TRBJ2-7; V gene: TRBV15; CDR3 protein: CATSRGLHHHSGVSPLEQYF; CDR3 DNA: TGTGCCACCAGCAGAGGCCTCCATCATCACTCAGGGGTCTCCCCCTTGGAGCAGTACTTC
clone size: once; D gene: -; J gene: TRBJ1-2; V gene: TRBV7-3; CDR3 protein: CASSFGAGYGYTF; CDR3 DNA: TGTGCCAGCAGCTTCGGGGCAGGTTATGGCTACACCTTC
clone size: -; D gene: -; J gene: TRBJ2-7; V gene: TRBV7-8; CDR3 protein: CASSQVQGRAYEQYF; CDR3 DNA: TGTGCCAGCAGCCAGGTGCAGGGTAGAGCCTACGAGCAGTACTTC
clone size: -; D gene: -; J gene: TRBJ1-3; V gene: TRBV18; CDR3 protein: CASSPPGANGNTIYF; CDR3 DNA: TGTGCCAGCTCACCACCGGGGGCGAATGGAAACACCATATATTTT
clone size: -; D gene: -; J gene: TRBJ2-7; V gene: TRBV10-3; CDR3 protein: CATLAGRYEQYF; CDR3 DNA: TGTGCCACCCTCGCGGGACGGTACGAGCAGTACTTC
clone size: -; D gene: TRBD1; J gene: TRBJ2-6; V gene: TRBV5-1; CDR3 protein: CASSTGTNPGANVLTF; CDR3 DNA: TGCGCCAGTTCGACAGGGACCAACCCTGGGGCCAACGTCCTGACTTTC
clone size: once; D gene: TRBD1; J gene: TRBJ1-2; V gene: TRBV5-4; CDR3 protein: CASSRGTGSNYGYTF; CDR3 DNA: TGTGCCAGCAGCAGGGGGACAGGGTCGAACTATGGCTACACCTTC
clone size: -; D gene: -; J gene: TRBJ2-3; V gene: TRBV6-1; CDR3 protein: CASSANRGADTQYF; CDR3 DNA: TGTGCCAGCAGCGCCAACCGCGGGGCAGATACGCAGTATTTT
clone size: -; D gene: TRBD1; J gene: TRBJ1-2; V gene: TRBV9; CDR3 protein: CASSVSTGNNYGYTF; CDR3 DNA: TGTGCCAGCAGCGTATCGACAGGGAATAATTATGGCTACACCTTC
clone size: -; D gene: -; J gene: TRBJ2-3; V gene: TRBV20-1; CDR3 protein: CSATGRGTQYF; CDR3 DNA: TGCAGTGCCACGGGCCGAGGTACGCAGTATTTT
clone size: -; D gene: -; J gene: TRBJ2-7; V gene: TRBV5-6; CDR3 protein: CASSPLGGPHSEQYF; CDR3 DNA: TGTGCCAGCAGCCCTTTGGGGGGGCCTCATAGTGAGCAGTACTTC
clone size: -; D gene: -; J gene: TRBJ1-1; V gene: TRBV6-5; CDR3 protein: CASSSDTEAFF; CDR3 DNA: TGTGCCAGCAGTTCGGACACTGAAGCTTTCTTT
clone size: once; D gene: TRBD2; J gene: TRBJ2-3; V gene: TRBV10-3; CDR3 protein: CAISETAGVADTQYF; CDR3 DNA: TGTGCCATCAGTGAGACGGCGGGAGTTGCAGATACGCAGTATTTT
clone size: -; D gene: -; J gene: TRBJ2-5; V gene: TRBV14; CDR3 protein: CASSHLRDHQYF; CDR3 DNA: TGTGCCAGCAGCCACCTCCGGGACCACCAGTACTTC
clone size: -; D gene: TRBD2; J gene: TRBJ2-2; V gene: TRBV11-1; CDR3 protein: CASSLRLASTGELFF; CDR3 DNA: TGTGCCAGCAGCCTGAGACTAGCGAGCACCGGGGAGCTGTTTTTT
clone size: -; D gene: -; J gene: TRBJ1-1; V gene: TRBV5-4; CDR3 protein: CASSFLQNTEAFF; CDR3 DNA: TGTGCCAGCAGCTTCCTCCAGAACACTGAAGCTTTCTTT
clone size: few; D gene: -; J gene: TRBJ2-5; V gene: TRBV4-3; CDR3 protein: CASSQDLPRGYWETQYF; CDR3 DNA: TGCGCCAGCAGCCAAGATCTACCTCGGGGGTATTGGGAGACCCAGTACTTC
clone size: -; D gene: -; J gene: TRBJ2-7; V gene: TRBV4-1; CDR3 protein: CASSRRIGVGEQYF; CDR3 DNA: TGCGCCAGCAGCCGCCGAATCGGGGTGGGTGAGCAGTACTTC
clone size: -; D gene: -; J gene: TRBJ2-3; V gene: TRBV7-2; CDR3 protein: CASSLGPSAGPTQYF; CDR3 DNA: TGTGCCAGCAGCTTAGGGCCTTCCGCGGGGCCGACGCAGTATTTT
clone size: -; D gene: -; J gene: TRBJ1-2; V gene: TRBV5-1; CDR3 protein: CASSLEGGTGYTF; CDR3 DNA: TGCGCCAGCAGCTTGGAGGGAGGGACTGGCTACACCTTC
clone size: -; D gene: TRBD1; J gene: TRBJ2-5; V gene: TRBV11-3; CDR3 protein: CASSSGQGPGETQYF; CDR3 DNA: TGTGCCAGCAGCTCGGGACAGGGCCCGGGAGAGACCCAGTACTTC
clone size: few; D gene: -; J gene: TRBJ2-3; V gene: TRBV9; CDR3 protein: CASSLAQIWTDTQYF; CDR3 DNA: TGTGCCAGCAGCCTAGCACAAATTTGGACAGATACGCAGTATTTT
clone size: few; D gene: -; J gene: TRBJ1-5; V gene: TRBV7-9; CDR3 protein: CASSSGWNQPQHF; CDR3 DNA: TGTGCCAGCAGCTCCGGATGGAATCAGCCCCAGCATTTT
clone size: -; D gene: -; J gene: TRBJ2-1; V gene: TRBV28; CDR3 protein: CASSLRGRENNEQFF; CDR3 DNA: TGTGCCAGCAGTTTAAGGGGGCGGGAGAACAATGAGCAGTTCTTC
clone size: few; D gene: -; J gene: TRBJ2-3; V gene: TRBV27; CDR3 protein: CASSPWVEDTQYF; CDR3 DNA: TGTGCCAGCAGCCCGTGGGTAGAAGATACGCAGTATTTT
clone size: -; D gene: -; J gene: TRBJ2-7; V gene: TRBV28; CDR3 protein: CASRSSGVRRREQYF; CDR3 DNA: TGTGCCAGCAGATCCAGTGGAGTGCGTCGTCGCGAGCAGTACTTC
clone size: -; D gene: -; J gene: TRBJ2-2; V gene: TRBV18; CDR3 protein: CASSPRPTGGTGELFF; CDR3 DNA: TGTGCCAGCTCACCCCGCCCGACAGGTGGCACCGGGGAGCTGTTTTTT
clone size: once; D gene: TRBD2; J gene: TRBJ2-1; V gene: TRBV4-3; CDR3 protein: CASSQLAGGTSYNEQFF; CDR3 DNA: TGCGCCAGCAGCCAGCTAGCGGGAGGTACGTCCTACAATGAGCAGTTCTTC
clone size: -; D gene: -; J gene: TRBJ1-2; V gene: TRBV30; CDR3 protein: CAWSVRVGARGNYGYTF; CDR3 DNA: TGTGCCTGGAGTGTACGGGTGGGGGCGAGAGGGAACTATGGCTACACCTTC